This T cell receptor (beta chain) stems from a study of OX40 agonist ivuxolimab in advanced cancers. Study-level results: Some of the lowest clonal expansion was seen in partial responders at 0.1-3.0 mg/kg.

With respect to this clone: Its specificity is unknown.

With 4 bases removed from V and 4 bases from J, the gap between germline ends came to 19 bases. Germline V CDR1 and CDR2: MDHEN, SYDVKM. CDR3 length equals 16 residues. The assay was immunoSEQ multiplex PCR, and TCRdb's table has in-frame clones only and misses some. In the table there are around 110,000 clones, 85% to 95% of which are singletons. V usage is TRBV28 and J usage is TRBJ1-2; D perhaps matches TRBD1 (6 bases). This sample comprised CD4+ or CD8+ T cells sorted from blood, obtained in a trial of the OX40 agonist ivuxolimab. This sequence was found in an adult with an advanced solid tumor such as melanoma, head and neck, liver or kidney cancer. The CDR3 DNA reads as TGTGCCAGCAGTTCAATCCCCTCGACAGGCCCCTATGGCTACACCTTC. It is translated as CASSSIPSTGPYGYTF.